The 8 T cell receptor beta chains in this list originate from one sample, sequenced in a study of T cell changes during pregnancy in multiple sclerosis. Repertoires were generated with immunoSEQ multiplex PCR, while TCRdb's copy carries only in-frame clones and drops some. The profile covers 42,000 or so clones, with 70% to 90% appearing a single time and under 0.9% taken by the ten largest. The sequencing used CD4+ T cells from peripheral blood mononuclear cells, collected after pregnancy. The receptors derive from a female donor with multiple sclerosis, enrolled in a pregnancy study.

CDR3 sequence: CASSQTQGETQYF. The CDR3 DNA is TGCGCCAGCAGCCAAACTCAGGGAGAGACCCAGTACTTC. The chain uses TRBV5-1 and TRBJ2-5; tentative D call: TRBD1 (5 bases). Germline lookup yields CDR1 SGHRS and CDR2 YFSETQ. Deletions cut 4 bases from V and 4 bases from J, with 11 bases between. The CDR3 extends over 13 amino acids. Variable domain in full (rest from reference TRBV5-1 and TRBJ2-5): KAGVTQTPRYLIKTRGQQVTLSCSPISGHRSVSWYQQTPGQGLQFLFEYFSETQRNKGNFPGRFSGRQFSNSRSEMNVSTLELGDSALYLCASSQTQGETQYFGPGTRLLVL.

The J gene is TRBJ1-2, the V gene TRBV28, with 7 bases lining up with TRBD1. The CDR3 consists of 14 residues. V shed 5 bases, J shed 6 bases, and the junction held 9 bases outside the gene matches. Germline V gene lookup returns CDR1 MDHEN and CDR2 SYDVKM. For the CDR3, the DNA is TGTGCCAGCAGTACCCCTGACAGGGCTAATGGCTACACCTTC. Protein product: CASSTPDRANGYTF.

This clone is a singleton in its sample. The V call is TRBV9, the J call TRBJ2-3; TRBD1 aligns across 8 bases. The V and J ends lost 3 bases and 3 bases, in that order; junction bases with no gene match: 6. CDR1 is SGDLS, CDR2 YYNGEE, per germline. The CDR3 contains 15 residues. This CDR3 is CASSATGDLTDTQYF. The CDR3 bases are TGTGCCAGCAGCGCGACAGGGGATTTGACAGATACGCAGTATTTT.

The chain couples TRBV30 to TRBJ2-5; D is perhaps TRBD1 (5 bases). V shed 2 bases and J shed 3 bases, with 10 bases lying between them. This CDR3 contains 13 residues. Per the germline V gene, CDR1 is GTSNPN and CDR2 is SVGIG (reference sequence). The CDR3 bases are TGTGCCTGGAGTAGGGGCGGTGAAGAGACCCAGTACTTC. Translated, it gives CAWSRGGEETQYF.

V gene TRBV7-3 combines with J gene TRBJ2-2, with unresolved D. Trimming stripped 3 bases from V and 6 bases from J, with 8 bases between. The CDR3 totals 13 residues. CDR1 and CDR2 from the germline V gene are SGHTA and FQGTGA. The CDR3 DNA sequence: TGTGCCAGCAGCTTCGGCGGATCCGGGGAGCTGTTTTTT. Translated, it gives CASSFGGSGELFF.

The V gene is TRBV5-1, the J gene TRBJ1-1; D gene unclear. This CDR3 has 13 residues. With 4 bases removed from V and 0 bases from J, the gap between germline ends came to 7 bases. Germline V gene data show CDR1 as SGHRS and CDR2 as YFSETQ. DNA of the CDR3: TGCGCCAGCAGCCCATCCATGAACACTGAAGCTTTCTTT. Amino acid sequence: CASSPSMNTEAFF. Full variable domain (remainder filled in from reference TRBV5-1 and TRBJ1-1): KAGVTQTPRYLIKTRGQQVTLSCSPISGHRSVSWYQQTPGQGLQFLFEYFSETQRNKGNFPGRFSGRQFSNSRSEMNVSTLELGDSALYLCASSPSMNTEAFFGQGTRLTVV.

This chain connects TRBV2 to TRBJ2-1; D is possibly TRBD1 (5 bases). The CDR3 loop spans 16 amino acids. Trimming stripped 3 bases from V and 0 bases from J, with 12 bases between. CDR1 and CDR2 (germline): SNHLY, FYNNEI. In DNA form, the CDR3 reads TGTGCCAGCAGTGAGCCCAGGGTGAGCTCCTACAATGAGCAGTTCTTC. Protein sequence: CASSEPRVSSYNEQFF.

The chain has TRBV7-9 and TRBJ1-2, with a possible D match to TRBD1 (5 bases). Germline V gives CDR1 SEHNR, CDR2 FQNEAQ (reference sequence). The CDR3 runs 13 residues. V lost 5 bases, J lost 3 bases, and 10 bases lay in between. The CDR3 loop is CASSRGGDYGYTF. The CDR3 DNA reads TGTGCCAGCAGCCGGGGGGGTGACTATGGCTACACCTTC.